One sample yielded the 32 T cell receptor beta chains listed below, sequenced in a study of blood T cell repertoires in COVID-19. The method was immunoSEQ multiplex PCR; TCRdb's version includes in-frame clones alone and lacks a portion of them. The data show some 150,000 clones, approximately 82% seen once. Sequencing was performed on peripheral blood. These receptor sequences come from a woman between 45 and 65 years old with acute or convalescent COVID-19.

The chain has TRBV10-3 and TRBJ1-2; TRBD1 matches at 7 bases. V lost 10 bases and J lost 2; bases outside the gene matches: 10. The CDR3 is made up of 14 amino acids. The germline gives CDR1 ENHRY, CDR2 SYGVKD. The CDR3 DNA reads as TGTGCCAGCCGCGGAACAGGGGAAAACTATGGCTACACCTTC. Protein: CASRGTGENYGYTF.

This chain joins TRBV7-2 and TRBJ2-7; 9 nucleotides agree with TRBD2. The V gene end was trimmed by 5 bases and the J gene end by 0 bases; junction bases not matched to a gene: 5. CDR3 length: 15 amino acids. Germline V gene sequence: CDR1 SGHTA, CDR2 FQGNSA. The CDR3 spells CASSKSSGTSYEQYF. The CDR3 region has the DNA TGTGCCAGCAGCAAATCTAGCGGGACCTCCTACGAGCAGTACTTC.

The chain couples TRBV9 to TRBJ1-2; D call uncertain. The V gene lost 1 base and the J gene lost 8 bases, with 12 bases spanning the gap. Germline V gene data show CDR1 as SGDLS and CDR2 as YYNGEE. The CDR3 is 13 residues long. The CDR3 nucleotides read TGTGCCAGCAGCGTAATGGCTGGGCGCGGCTACACCTTC. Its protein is CASSVMAGRGYTF.

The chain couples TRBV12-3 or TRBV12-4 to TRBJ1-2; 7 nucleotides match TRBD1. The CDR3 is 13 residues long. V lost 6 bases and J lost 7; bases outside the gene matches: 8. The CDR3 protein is CASRPGGMGGYTF. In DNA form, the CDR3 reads TGTGCCAGCAGACCAGGGGGGATGGGTGGCTACACCTTC.

The CDR3 sequence is CASSPRQGAVTGELFF. The DNA of the CDR3 is TGTGCCAGCAGCCCCAGACAGGGGGCAGTGACCGGGGAGCTGTTTTTT. The rearrangement joins TRBV7-6 to TRBJ2-2; 10 nucleotides line up with TRBD1. The J segment lost 5 bases and the V segment lost 5 bases, leaving 8 bases of the junction unmatched. This CDR3 comprises 16 residues. In germline, CDR1 is SGHVS, CDR2 FNYEAQ.

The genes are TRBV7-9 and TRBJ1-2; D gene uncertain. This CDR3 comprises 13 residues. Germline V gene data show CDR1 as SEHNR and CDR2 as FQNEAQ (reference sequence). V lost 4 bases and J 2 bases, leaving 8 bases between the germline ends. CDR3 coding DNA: TGTGCCAGCAGCTCCTCAGTGAACTATGGCTACACCTTC. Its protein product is CASSSSVNYGYTF.

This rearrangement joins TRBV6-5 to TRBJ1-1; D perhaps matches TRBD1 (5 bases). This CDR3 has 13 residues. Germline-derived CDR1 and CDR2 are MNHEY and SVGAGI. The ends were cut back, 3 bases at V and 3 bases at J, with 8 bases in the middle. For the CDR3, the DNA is TGTGCCAGCAGTTATAACAGGTACACTGAAGCTTTCTTT. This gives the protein CASSYNRYTEAFF.

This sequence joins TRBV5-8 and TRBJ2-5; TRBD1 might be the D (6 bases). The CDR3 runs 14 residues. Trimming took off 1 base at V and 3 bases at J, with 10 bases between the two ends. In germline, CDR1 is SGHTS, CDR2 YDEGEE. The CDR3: CASSLKQGKETQYF. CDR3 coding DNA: TGTGCCAGCAGCTTGAAACAGGGCAAAGAGACCCAGTACTTC.

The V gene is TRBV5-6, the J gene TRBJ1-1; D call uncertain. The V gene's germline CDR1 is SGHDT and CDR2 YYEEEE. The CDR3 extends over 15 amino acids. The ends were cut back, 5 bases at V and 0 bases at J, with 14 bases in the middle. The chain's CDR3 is CASSLRWIMNTEAFF. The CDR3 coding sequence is TGTGCCAGCAGTCTGCGGTGGATCATGAACACTGAAGCTTTCTTT. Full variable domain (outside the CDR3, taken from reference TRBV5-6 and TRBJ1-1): DAGVTQSPTHLIKTRGQQVTLRCSPKSGHDTVSWYQQALGQGPQFIFQYYEEEERQRGNFPDRFSGHQFPNYSSELNVNALLLGDSALYLCASSLRWIMNTEAFFGQGTRLTVV.

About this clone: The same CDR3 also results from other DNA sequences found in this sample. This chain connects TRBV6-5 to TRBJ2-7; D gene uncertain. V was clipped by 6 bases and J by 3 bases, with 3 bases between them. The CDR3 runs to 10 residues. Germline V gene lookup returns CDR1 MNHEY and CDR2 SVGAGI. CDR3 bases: TGTGCCAGCAGCCTCTACGAGCAGTACTTC. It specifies CASSLYEQYF.

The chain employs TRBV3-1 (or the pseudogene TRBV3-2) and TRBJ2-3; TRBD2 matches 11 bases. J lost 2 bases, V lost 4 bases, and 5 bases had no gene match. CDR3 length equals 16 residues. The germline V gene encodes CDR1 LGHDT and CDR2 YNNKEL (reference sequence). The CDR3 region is CASSPASGGITDTQYF. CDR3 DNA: TGTGCCAGCAGCCCGGCTAGCGGGGGGATCACAGATACGCAGTATTTT.

DNA for the CDR3: TGTGCCAGCAGCTTTAAAGGGTCGGGGAGAGAGACCCAGTACTTC. This gives the protein CASSFKGSGRETQYF. The chain uses TRBV7-9 and TRBJ2-5, with D perhaps TRBD2 (5 bases). The CDR3 covers 15 residues. Germline CDR1 and CDR2: SEHNR and FQNEAQ (reference sequence). Trimming shortened V by 3 bases and J by 4 bases, and 15 bases separated the two germline ends.

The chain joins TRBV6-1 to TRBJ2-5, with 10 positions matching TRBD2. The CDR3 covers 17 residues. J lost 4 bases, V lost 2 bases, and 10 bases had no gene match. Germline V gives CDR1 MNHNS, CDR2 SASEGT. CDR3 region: CASSELSGGDRAETQYF. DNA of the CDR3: TGTGCCAGCAGTGAATTAAGCGGGGGGGACCGCGCAGAGACCCAGTACTTC.

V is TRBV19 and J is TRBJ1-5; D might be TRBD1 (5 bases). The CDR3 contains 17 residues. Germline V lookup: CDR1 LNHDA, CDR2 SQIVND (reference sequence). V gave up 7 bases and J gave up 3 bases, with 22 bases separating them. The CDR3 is CASTLQSGSVDNQPQHF. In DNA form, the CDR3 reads TGTGCCAGTACCCTACAGTCAGGGTCGGTGGACAATCAGCCCCAGCATTTT.

CDR3 loop: CASSIGQGGGYTF. The DNA of the CDR3 is TGTGCCAGTAGTATCGGACAGGGCGGTGGCTACACCTTC. The chain recombines TRBV19 with TRBJ1-2; TRBD1 aligns across 8 bases. The CDR3 has 13 amino acids. Germline-derived CDR1 and CDR2 are LNHDA and SQIVND (reference sequence). Losses at the gene ends were 3 bases for V and 7 bases for J; bases not matched to a gene: 4. Full variable domain (remainder filled in from reference TRBV19 and TRBJ1-2): DGGITQSPKYLFRKEGQNVTLSCEQNLNHDAMYWYRQDPGQGLRLIYYSQIVNDFQKGDIAEGYSVSREKKESFPLTVTSAQKNPTAFYLCASSIGQGGGYTFGSGTRLTVV.

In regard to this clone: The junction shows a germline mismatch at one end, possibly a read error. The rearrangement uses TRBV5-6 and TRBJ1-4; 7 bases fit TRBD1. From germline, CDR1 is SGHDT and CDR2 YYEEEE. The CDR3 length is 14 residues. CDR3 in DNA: TGTGCCAGCAGTTTGGACAGGTATTCAGAAAAACTGTTTTTT. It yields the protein CASSLDRYSEKLFF.

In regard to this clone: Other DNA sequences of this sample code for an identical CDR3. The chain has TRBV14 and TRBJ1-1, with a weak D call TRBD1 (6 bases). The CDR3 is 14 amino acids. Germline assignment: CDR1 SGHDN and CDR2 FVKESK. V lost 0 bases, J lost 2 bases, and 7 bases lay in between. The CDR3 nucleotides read TGTGCCAGCAGCCAAGACAGGGGTAACACTGAAGCTTTCTTT. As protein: CASSQDRGNTEAFF.

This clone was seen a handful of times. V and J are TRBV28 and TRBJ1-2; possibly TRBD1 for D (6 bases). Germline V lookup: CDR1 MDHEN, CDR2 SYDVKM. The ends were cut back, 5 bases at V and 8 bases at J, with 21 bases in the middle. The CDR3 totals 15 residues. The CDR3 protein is CASSRDVSGAGGYTF. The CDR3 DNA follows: TGTGCCAGCAGTCGCGACGTGTCAGGGGCGGGCGGCTACACCTTC.

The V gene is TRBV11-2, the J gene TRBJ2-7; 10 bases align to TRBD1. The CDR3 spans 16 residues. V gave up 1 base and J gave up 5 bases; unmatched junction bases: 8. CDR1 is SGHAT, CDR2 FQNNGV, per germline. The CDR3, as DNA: TGTGCCAGCAGCTTAGGGCCGGGACAGGGGAGGCACGAGCAGTACTTC. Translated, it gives CASSLGPGQGRHEQYF. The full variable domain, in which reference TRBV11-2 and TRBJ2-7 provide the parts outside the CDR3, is EAGVAQSPRYKIIEKRQSVAFWCNPISGHATLYWYQQILGQGPKLLIQFQNNGVVDDSQLPKDRFSAERLKGVDSTLKIQPAKLEDSAVYLCASSLGPGQGRHEQYFGPGTRLTVT.

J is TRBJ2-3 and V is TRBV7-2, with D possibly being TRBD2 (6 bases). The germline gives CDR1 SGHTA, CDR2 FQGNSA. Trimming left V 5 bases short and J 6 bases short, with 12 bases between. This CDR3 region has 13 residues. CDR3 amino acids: CASSRLVSDTQYF. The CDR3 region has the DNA TGTGCCAGCAGCCGACTAGTTTCCGATACGCAGTATTTT. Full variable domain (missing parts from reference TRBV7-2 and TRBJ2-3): GAGVSQSPSNKVTEKGKDVELRCDPISGHTALYWYRQSLGQGLEFLIYFQGNSAPDKSGLPSDRFSAERTGGSVSTLTIQRTQQEDSAVYLCASSRLVSDTQYFGPGTRLTVL.

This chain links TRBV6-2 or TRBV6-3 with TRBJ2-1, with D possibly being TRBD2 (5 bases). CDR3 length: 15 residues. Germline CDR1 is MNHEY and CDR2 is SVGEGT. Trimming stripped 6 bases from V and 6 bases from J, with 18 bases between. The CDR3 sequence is CASSLDYYSANEQFF. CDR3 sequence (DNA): TGTGCCAGCAGCCTCGACTATTACAGCGCCAATGAGCAGTTCTTC.

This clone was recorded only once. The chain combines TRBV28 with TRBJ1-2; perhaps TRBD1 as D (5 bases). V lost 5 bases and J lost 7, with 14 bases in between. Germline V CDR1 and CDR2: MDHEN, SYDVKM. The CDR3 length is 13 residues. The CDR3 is CASSVEQGSGYTF. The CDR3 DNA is TGTGCCAGCAGTGTCGAGCAGGGTTCTGGCTACACCTTC.

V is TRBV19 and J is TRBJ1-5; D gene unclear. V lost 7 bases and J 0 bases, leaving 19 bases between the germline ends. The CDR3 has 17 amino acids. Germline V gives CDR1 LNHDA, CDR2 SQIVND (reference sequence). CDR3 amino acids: CASTAYSSAISNQPQHF. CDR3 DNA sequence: TGTGCCAGTACCGCTTACAGTAGCGCTATTAGCAATCAGCCCCAGCATTTT.

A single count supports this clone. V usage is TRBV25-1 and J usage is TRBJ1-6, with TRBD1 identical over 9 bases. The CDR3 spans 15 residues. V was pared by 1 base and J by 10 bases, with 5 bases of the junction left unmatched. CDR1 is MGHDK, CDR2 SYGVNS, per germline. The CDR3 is CASSESNRGRSPLHF. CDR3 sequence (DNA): TGTGCCAGCAGTGAATCTAACAGGGGGCGATCACCCCTCCACTTT.

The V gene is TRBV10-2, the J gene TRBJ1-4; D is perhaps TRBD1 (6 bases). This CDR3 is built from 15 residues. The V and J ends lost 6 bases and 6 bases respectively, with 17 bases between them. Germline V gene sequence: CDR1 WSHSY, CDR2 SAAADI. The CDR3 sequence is CASRSLQGVDEKLFF. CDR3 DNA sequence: TGCGCCAGCAGGTCCTTACAGGGAGTGGATGAAAAACTGTTTTTT.

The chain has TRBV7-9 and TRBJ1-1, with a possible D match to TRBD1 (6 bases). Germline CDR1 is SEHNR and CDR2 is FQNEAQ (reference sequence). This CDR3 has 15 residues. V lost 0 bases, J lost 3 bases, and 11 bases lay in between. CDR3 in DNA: TGTGCCAGCAGCTTAGCCACAGGGAAAGACACTGAAGCTTTCTTT. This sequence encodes CASSLATGKDTEAFF.

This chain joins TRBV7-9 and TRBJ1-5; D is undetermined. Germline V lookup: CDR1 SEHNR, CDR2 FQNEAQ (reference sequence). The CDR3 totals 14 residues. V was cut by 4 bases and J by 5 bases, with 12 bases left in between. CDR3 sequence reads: CASSSQLRDQPQHF. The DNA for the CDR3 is TGTGCCAGCAGCTCACAACTAAGAGATCAGCCCCAGCATTTT.

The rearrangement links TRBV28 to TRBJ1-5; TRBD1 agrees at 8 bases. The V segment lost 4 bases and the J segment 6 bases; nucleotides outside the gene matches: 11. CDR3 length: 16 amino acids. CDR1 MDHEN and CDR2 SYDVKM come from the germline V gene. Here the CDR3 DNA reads TGTGCCAGCAGTTCGCTTATTACAGGGGGGGGTCAGCCCCAGCATTTT. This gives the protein CASSSLITGGGQPQHF.

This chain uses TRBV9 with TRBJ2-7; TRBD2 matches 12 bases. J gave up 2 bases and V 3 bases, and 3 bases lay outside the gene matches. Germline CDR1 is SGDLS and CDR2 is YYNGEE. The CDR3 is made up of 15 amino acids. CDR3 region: CASSAGLAGPYEQYF. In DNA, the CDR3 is TGTGCCAGCAGCGCAGGACTAGCGGGACCCTACGAGCAGTACTTC.

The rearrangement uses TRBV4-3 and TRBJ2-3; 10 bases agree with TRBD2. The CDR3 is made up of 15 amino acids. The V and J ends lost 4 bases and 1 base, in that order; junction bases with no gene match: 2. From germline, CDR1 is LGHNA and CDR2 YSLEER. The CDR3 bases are TGCGCCAGCAGCCTTCTAGCGGGGGGCACAGATACGCAGTATTTT. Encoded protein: CASSLLAGGTDTQYF.

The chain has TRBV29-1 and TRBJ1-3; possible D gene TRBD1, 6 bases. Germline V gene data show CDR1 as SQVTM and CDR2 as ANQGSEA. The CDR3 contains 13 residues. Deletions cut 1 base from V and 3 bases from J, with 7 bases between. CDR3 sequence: CSVEGRGGNTIYF. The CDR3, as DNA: TGCAGCGTTGAAGGCAGGGGTGGAAACACCATATATTTT.

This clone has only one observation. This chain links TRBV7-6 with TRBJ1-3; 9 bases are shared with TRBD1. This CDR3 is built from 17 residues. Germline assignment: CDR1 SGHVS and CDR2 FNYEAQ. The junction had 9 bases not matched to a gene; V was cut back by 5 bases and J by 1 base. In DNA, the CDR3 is TGTGCCAGCAGCCTCGTACGGGACAGGGTATCTGGAAACACCATATATTTT. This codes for CASSLVRDRVSGNTIYF.